The clone carrying this T cell receptor beta chain has only one observation. Antigen unknown. The data are from a study of T-cell memory formation after mild COVID-19. Whole-study findings and limits: Among contracting clones, CD4+ were mainly CM/EM and CD8+ enriched in EMRA. Detection of some responders pre-infection suggested pre-existing cross-reactive memory T cells participated.

CDR3 length equals 13 residues. Germline-derived CDR1 and CDR2 are SGHVS and FQNEAQ. J gave up 6 bases and V 6 bases, and 5 bases lay outside the gene matches. TCRdb reprocessed the 5' RACE reads via MiXCR and lists one record per CDR3 protein. Among some 160,000 distinct CDR3 sequences listed, roughly 28% were seen once. The rearrangement uses TRBV7-8 and TRBJ1-5; 7 bases agree with TRBD1. The sequence derives from an adult woman who had mild COVID-19 (a few samples of this study predate the infection). Cell type and time point are not known. Source material: PBMCs or a T cell subset sorted from them (not recorded which). CDR3 amino acids: CASSLRGLQPQHF. CDR3 nucleotides: TGTGCCAGCAGTTTAAGGGGGCTTCAGCCCCAGCATTTT.